These 29 T cell receptor beta chains were sequenced from one sample in a study of T cell responses to AZD1222 COVID-19 vaccine (dated by TCRdb to the early 2020s). What this sample's time point label stands for: baseline before first vaccination. The library was prepared using the immunoSEQ multiplex PCR assay. TCRdb retrieved this table from immuneACCESS and kept in-frame rearrangements only. Not all clones are present; in checked studies, unresolved V genes account for under half, and no reason is known for the remainder. This sample gives 100,000 to 150,000 clones in total; around 90% of them show up just once. Less than 30% of the sample belongs to the ten largest clones. Sample: peripheral blood, taken on day 0 of AZD1222 vaccination. Source of these receptors: an adult in good health.

Points on this clone: The sample has other DNA sequences that encode this CDR3 too. The V and J genes are TRBV6-2 or TRBV6-3 and TRBJ2-7; D unclear. The CDR3 extends over 11 amino acids. From germline, CDR1 is MNHEY and CDR2 SVGEGT. Trimming stripped 2 bases from V and 10 bases from J, with 9 bases between. The DNA of the CDR3 is TGTGCCAGCAGTTACGGTACGGAACAGTACTTC. It translates to CASSYGTEQYF.

V usage is TRBV5-5 and J usage is TRBJ2-3, with 7 bases that match TRBD1. The CDR3 runs to 17 residues. Trimming at V came to 1 base and at J to 2 bases, leaving 10 bases not matched to a gene. The germline CDR1 and CDR2 sequences are SGHKS and YYEKEE (reference sequence). CDR3 sequence (DNA): TGTGCCAGCAGCTTGTCCCTACAGGGGCCGGCCACAGATACGCAGTATTTT. Its protein is CASSLSLQGPATDTQYF. Full variable domain (remainder filled in from reference TRBV5-5 and TRBJ2-3): DAGVTQSPTHLIKTRGQQVTLRCSPISGHKSVSWYQQVLGQGPQFIFQYYEKEERGRGNFPDRFSARQFPNYSSELNVNALLLGDSALYLCASSLSLQGPATDTQYFGPGTRLTVL.

The chain links TRBV3-1 (or the pseudogene TRBV3-2) to TRBJ2-1; 7 nucleotides match TRBD1. The V gene's germline CDR1 is LGHDT and CDR2 YNNKEL (reference sequence). The CDR3 totals 14 residues. J lost 5 bases, V lost 3 bases, and 4 bases had no gene match. The CDR3 loop reads CASSHWDRNNEQFF. The CDR3 DNA reads TGTGCCAGCAGCCATTGGGACAGAAACAATGAGCAGTTCTTC.

The genes are TRBV6-5 and TRBJ2-7; 10 nucleotides line up with TRBD2. This CDR3 contains 13 residues. CDR1 and CDR2 from the germline V gene are MNHEY and SVGAGI. The ends lost 9 bases at V and 2 bases at J; junction bases unmatched: 4. The CDR3 reads CASKREGTYEQYF. Here the CDR3 DNA reads TGTGCCAGTAAGCGGGAGGGAACCTACGAGCAGTACTTC.

The chain recombines TRBV7-9 with TRBJ2-5, with D unclear. The CDR3 runs 14 residues. The germline V gene encodes CDR1 SEHNR and CDR2 FQNEAQ (reference sequence). The V end was cut by 1 base, the J end by 4 bases, with 10 bases between. As DNA, the CDR3 is TGTGCCAGCAGCTTAGTAACGGGTTTAGAGACCCAGTACTTC. Encoded protein: CASSLVTGLETQYF. Based on the CDR3 plus reference TRBV7-9 and TRBJ2-5, the full variable domain is DTGVSQNPRHKITKRGQNVTFRCDPISEHNRLYWYRQTLGQGPEFLTYFQNEAQLEKSRLLSDRFSAERPKGSFSTLEIQRTEQGDSAMYLCASSLVTGLETQYFGPGTRLLVL.

This chain joins TRBV3-1 (or the pseudogene TRBV3-2) and TRBJ2-1, with 7 bases fitting TRBD2. The J segment lost 12 bases and the V segment lost 5 bases, leaving 10 bases of the junction unmatched. The CDR3 spans 13 residues. The V gene's germline CDR1 is LGHDT and CDR2 YNNKEL (reference sequence). Here the CDR3 reads CASSINVGEGQFF. Written as DNA, the CDR3 is TGTGCCAGCAGCATAAACGTGGGGGAGGGGCAGTTCTTC.

The chain has TRBV5-5 and TRBJ1-6; 9 bases agree with TRBD1. Germline values: CDR1 SGHKS, CDR2 YYEKEE (reference sequence). CDR3 length equals 15 residues. The V segment lost 2 bases and the J segment 7 bases; nucleotides outside the gene matches: 4. The CDR3 is CASSLTGQGNSPLHF. The CDR3 DNA sequence: TGTGCCAGCAGCTTAACTGGACAGGGGAATTCACCCCTCCACTTT.

The chain carries TRBV14 and TRBJ1-3; D remains ambiguous. From germline, CDR1 is SGHDN and CDR2 FVKESK. Trimming shortened V by 0 bases and J by 1 base, and 10 bases separated the two germline ends. CDR3 length: 16 amino acids. The CDR3 DNA is TGTGCCAGCAGCCAAGATCTAAGAGGGTCTGGAAACACCATATATTTT. This translates into CASSQDLRGSGNTIYF.

This clone has just one count. V usage is TRBV6-2 or TRBV6-3 and J usage is TRBJ1-6; 9 bases agree with TRBD1. Germline V gene sequence: CDR1 MNHEY, CDR2 SVGEGT. The CDR3 contains 15 residues. Unmatched junction bases numbered 3, after V lost 0 bases and J lost 9 bases. CDR3 bases: TGTGCCAGCAGTTACTCCGGACAGGGGAGTTCACCCCTCCACTTT. Its translation is CASSYSGQGSSPLHF.

The chain couples TRBV19 to TRBJ1-1, with 7 bases matching TRBD1. Germline CDR1 LNHDA, CDR2 SQIVND (reference sequence). This CDR3 has 14 amino acids. Trimming removed 3 bases from V and 1 base from J; junction bases left unmatched: 2. CDR3 nucleotides: TGTGCCAGTAGTATGACAGGGAAGAACACTGAAGCTTTCTTT. It encodes CASSMTGKNTEAFF.

This chain connects TRBV2 to TRBJ1-6; D possibly corresponds to TRBD1 (6 bases). Germline CDR1 reads SNHLY; CDR2 reads FYNNEI. The CDR3 has 14 amino acids. Trimming took 7 bases from V and 13 from J, leaving 20 bases between them. This chain's CDR3 is CASIKTGPINPLHF. The CDR3 DNA reads as TGTGCCAGCATCAAGACAGGACCAATCAACCCCCTCCACTTT.

The chain carries TRBV2 and TRBJ2-7; 9 bases match TRBD1. J lost 12 bases, V lost 3 bases, and 3 bases had no gene match. The CDR3 covers 11 residues. Germline assignment: CDR1 SNHLY and CDR2 FYNNEI. The CDR3 here is CASSEAGQGYF. The CDR3 DNA is TGTGCCAGCAGTGAGGCGGGACAGGGGTACTTC.

V usage is TRBV6-2 or TRBV6-3 and J usage is TRBJ1-2, with D unresolved. CDR1 and CDR2 (germline): MNHEY, SVGEGT. The CDR3 is 13 residues long. Trimming shortened V by 0 bases and J by 2 bases, and 4 bases separated the two germline ends. The CDR3 region has the DNA TGTGCCAGCAGTTACTCGTCCAACTATGGCTACACCTTC. Its protein product is CASSYSSNYGYTF.

For the CDR3, the DNA is TGCGCCAGCAGCCCAGGTGGAGGGGGCGTTTACGAGCAGTACTTC. Translating gives CASSPGGGGVYEQYF. The genes are TRBV5-1 and TRBJ2-7; D is possibly TRBD1 (7 bases). The CDR3 covers 15 residues. Germline assignment: CDR1 SGHRS and CDR2 YFSETQ. V was clipped by 4 bases and J by 4 bases, with 18 bases between them. Using reference TRBV5-1 and TRBJ2-7 for the parts outside the CDR3, the full variable domain is KAGVTQTPRYLIKTRGQQVTLSCSPISGHRSVSWYQQTPGQGLQFLFEYFSETQRNKGNFPGRFSGRQFSNSRSEMNVSTLELGDSALYLCASSPGGGGVYEQYFGPGTRLTVT.

The gene calls are TRBV5-1 and TRBJ2-1; 9 bases match TRBD2. V lost 1 base to trimming and J lost 8 bases; unmatched junction nucleotides: 13. Germline values: CDR1 SGHRS, CDR2 YFSETQ. This CDR3 has 17 amino acids. CDR3 DNA: TGCGCCAGCAGCTTGTCTCCGGGACTAGCAATTGGGGATGAGCAGTTCTTC. This translates into CASSLSPGLAIGDEQFF.

The chain couples TRBV29-1 to TRBJ1-2; a possible D gene is TRBD1 (5 bases). Germline V gene sequence: CDR1 SQVTM, CDR2 ANQGSEA. V was cut by 4 bases and J by 2 bases, with 14 bases left in between. This CDR3 is built from 14 residues. This CDR3 reads CSVVRQGGNYGYTF. The CDR3 DNA reads as TGCAGCGTTGTGCGCCAGGGCGGAAACTATGGCTACACCTTC.

V gene TRBV7-8 combines with J gene TRBJ2-5, with D maybe TRBD2 (5 bases). The CDR3 totals 12 residues. Germline V gene data show CDR1 as SGHVS and CDR2 as FQNEAQ. V was trimmed by 5 bases and J by 5 bases, leaving 9 bases between them. Here the CDR3 DNA reads TGTGCCAGCAGCCTAAGGAGGGAGACCCAGTACTTC. It encodes CASSLRRETQYF. Based on the CDR3 plus reference TRBV7-8 and TRBJ2-5, the full variable domain is GAGVSQSPRYKVAKRGQDVALRCDPISGHVSLFWYQQALGQGPEFLTYFQNEAQLDKSGLPSDRFFAERPEGSVSTLKIQRTQQEDSAVYLCASSLRRETQYFGPGTRLLVL.

In this sample, this clone turned up a few times. The chain employs TRBV2 and TRBJ1-1, with D uncertain. Germline values: CDR1 SNHLY, CDR2 FYNNEI. V lost 5 bases and J 8 bases, leaving 12 bases between the germline ends. The CDR3 consists of 12 residues. The chain's CDR3 is CASSRTEIEAFF. The CDR3 DNA reads TGTGCCAGCAGTCGCACCGAGATCGAAGCTTTCTTT. The entire variable domain, with the rest obtained from reference TRBV2 and TRBJ1-1, is as follows: EPEVTQTPSHQVTQMGQEVILRCVPISNHLYFYWYRQILGQKVEFLVSFYNNEISEKSEIFDDQFSVERPDGSNFTLKIRSTKLEDSAMYFCASSRTEIEAFFGQGTRLTVV.

V and J are TRBV18 and TRBJ1-3; the match to TRBD1 covers 8 bases. There are 14 residues in the CDR3. V shed 6 bases, J shed 9 bases, and the junction held 10 bases outside the gene matches. CDR1 and CDR2 (germline): KGHSH, LQKENI. The CDR3 loop reads CASSPGQEEGTIYF. The CDR3, as DNA: TGTGCCAGCTCTCCGGGACAGGAAGAAGGCACCATATATTTT.

This chain joins TRBV7-3 and TRBJ1-1; tentatively, D is TRBD1 (5 bases). The CDR3 contains 15 residues. The germline V gene has CDR1 SGHTA and CDR2 FQGTGA. V was pared by 1 base and J by 4 bases, with 13 bases between. DNA of the CDR3: TGTGCCAGCAGCTTAAGAGGGGCCCCCGGCACTGAAGCTTTCTTT. It encodes CASSLRGAPGTEAFF. The full variable domain, rest sourced from reference TRBV7-3 and TRBJ1-1, is GAGVSQTPSNKVTEKGKYVELRCDPISGHTALYWYRQSLGQGPEFLIYFQGTGAADDSGLPNDRFFAVRPEGSVSTLKIQRTERGDSAVYLCASSLRGAPGTEAFFGQGTRLTVV.

The chain uses TRBV7-6 and TRBJ2-5, with TRBD2 identical over 13 bases. CDR1 and CDR2 from the germline V gene are SGHVS and FNYEAQ. The junction had 7 bases not matched to a gene; V was cut back by 5 bases and J by 4 bases. The CDR3 has 16 residues. CDR3 loop: CASSVTSGGAIETQYF. The DNA for the CDR3 is TGTGCCAGCAGCGTCACTAGCGGGGGGGCCATAGAGACCCAGTACTTC.

The V call is TRBV4-2, the J call TRBJ2-2; tentatively, D is TRBD2 (5 bases). V was cut by 0 bases and J by 1 base, with 9 bases left in between. CDR3 length: 16 amino acids. The germline V gene has CDR1 LGHNA and CDR2 YNFKEQ. The CDR3 here is CASSQEGGLNTGELFF. CDR3 coding DNA: TGTGCCAGCAGCCAAGAGGGCGGGCTGAACACCGGGGAGCTGTTTTTT.

J is TRBJ2-2 and V is TRBV24-1; 9 nucleotides match TRBD2. Germline V gene lookup returns CDR1 KGHDR and CDR2 SFDVKD. This CDR3 contains 17 residues. The V gene end was trimmed by 4 bases and the J gene end by 5 bases; junction bases not matched to a gene: 10. The CDR3 DNA sequence: TGTGCCACCAGTGACTCCTATAGCGGGAGTATAACCGGGGAGCTGTTTTTT. Its translation: CATSDSYSGSITGELFF.

The chain uses TRBV24-1 and TRBJ2-3; no clear D. The germline V and J ends were trimmed by 3 bases and 7 bases, with 13 bases remaining between them. The CDR3 sequence is 14 residues long. Per the germline V gene, CDR1 is KGHDR and CDR2 is SFDVKD. The CDR3 bases are TGTGCCACCAGTGATGGGCAGAACATCAATACGCAGTATTTT. This codes for CATSDGQNINTQYF.

This chain joins TRBV10-3 and TRBJ2-3; TRBD2 matches 12 bases. CDR3 size: 17 residues. J gave up 6 bases and V 2 bases, and 9 bases lay outside the gene matches. The germline V gene has CDR1 ENHRY and CDR2 SYGVKD. Here the CDR3 DNA reads TGTGCCATCAGTGAGACACCTAGCGGGGGGGCATTTGATACGCAGTATTTT. The encoded protein is CAISETPSGGAFDTQYF.

The chain is built from TRBV6-6 and TRBJ2-7, with TRBD2 identical over 9 bases. J lost 4 bases, V lost 11 bases, and 6 bases had no gene match. The germline gives CDR1 MNHNY, CDR2 SVGAGI (reference sequence). This CDR3 contains 12 residues. The CDR3 loop reads CASASGTYEQYF. Written as DNA, the CDR3 is TGTGCCTCGGCTAGCGGGACGTACGAGCAGTACTTC.

The chain carries TRBV7-2 and TRBJ1-5; D remains unclear. The CDR3 covers 13 residues. CDR1 is SGHTA and CDR2 is FQGNSA in the germline V gene. V lost 0 bases, J lost 11 bases, and 11 bases lay in between. CDR3 sequence: CASSLAPGRAQHF. The CDR3 bases are TGTGCCAGCAGCTTAGCCCCGGGTCGGGCCCAGCATTTT.

CDR3 bases: TGTGCCAGCTCCCCCGGGGATACGCAGTATTTT. It specifies CASSPGDTQYF. The rearrangement joins TRBV18 to TRBJ2-3; D not certain. V lost 6 bases and J lost 6, with 7 bases in between. Germline CDR1 and CDR2: KGHSH and LQKENI. This CDR3 has 11 amino acids.

The V call is TRBV19, the J call TRBJ2-4, with D possibly being TRBD2 (6 bases). Germline lookup yields CDR1 LNHDA and CDR2 SQIVND (reference sequence). Trimming stripped 0 bases from V and 0 bases from J, with 18 bases between. The CDR3 totals 19 residues. For the CDR3, the DNA is TGTGCCAGTAGTATAGATGGAGGGTTCGGTCGACTAGCCAAAAACATTCAGTACTTC. Protein sequence: CASSIDGGFGRLAKNIQYF. The full variable domain, rest sourced from reference TRBV19 and TRBJ2-4, is DGGITQSPKYLFRKEGQNVTLSCEQNLNHDAMYWYRQDPGQGLRLIYYSQIVNDFQKGDIAEGYSVSREKKESFPLTVTSAQKNPTAFYLCASSIDGGFGRLAKNIQYFGAGTRLSVL.